Listed below are T cell receptor beta chains from one sample, sequenced in a study of T cell repertoires in cytomegalovirus infection. Each CDR3 protein is one row after TCRdb ran MiXCR on the reads. Of roughly 640,000 distinct CDR3 sequences in the sample, more than 20% are singletons; the top ten hold 6.5% to 10%. Sequencing was carried out using CD8+ T cells from PBMCs. All receptors come from a human donor in good health (CMV status not recorded). Some clones in this sample may be carry-over from other donors' samples. The CDR3 runs from the conserved cysteine through the conserved F or W. The order of the fields is D gene, J gene, CDR3 length, clone size, V gene, CDR3 protein, CDR3 DNA. A D gene is named only where the DNA matches it firmly. Not every row has a clone size; where given, it reads once, few, many or a size class.

d_call: TRBD1; j_call: TRBJ2-1; cdr3_length: 21; clone_size: few; v_call: TRBV7-9; cdr3_aa: CASSPRESTGTDPKKYNEQFF; cdr3_nt: TGTGCCAGCAGCCCTAGAGAGTCAACCGGGACAGACCCGAAAAAGTACAATGAGCAGTTCTTC
d_call: .; j_call: TRBJ2-2; cdr3_length: 18; clone_size: once; v_call: TRBV7-2; cdr3_aa: CASSLPDGGTRNTGELFF; cdr3_nt: TGTGCCAGCAGCTTACCCGACGGGGGGACAAGGAACACCGGGGAGCTGTTTTTT
d_call: TRBD2; j_call: TRBJ2-1; cdr3_length: 19; clone_size: few; v_call: TRBV5-4; cdr3_aa: CASSLGGLAVPYPYNEQFF; cdr3_nt: TGTGCCAGCAGCTTGGGCGGGCTAGCGGTTCCTTACCCCTACAATGAGCAGTTCTTC
d_call: .; j_call: TRBJ2-1; cdr3_length: 11; clone_size: few; v_call: TRBV28; cdr3_aa: CASSLKSEQFF; cdr3_nt: TGTGCCAGCAGCCTAAAAAGTGAGCAGTTCTTC
d_call: .; j_call: TRBJ1-4; cdr3_length: 12; clone_size: .; v_call: TRBV2; cdr3_aa: CASSETAVWLFF; cdr3_nt: TGTGCCAGCAGTGAAACGGCAGTCTGGCTGTTTTTT
d_call: .; j_call: TRBJ1-4; cdr3_length: 16; clone_size: many; v_call: TRBV7-8; cdr3_aa: CASSLGYRNLNEKLFF; cdr3_nt: TGTGCCAGCAGCTTAGGATACAGAAACCTTAATGAAAAACTGTTTTTT
d_call: .; j_call: TRBJ1-1; cdr3_length: 15; clone_size: many; v_call: TRBV7-9; cdr3_aa: CASRDREWGNTEAFF; cdr3_nt: TGTGCCAGCAGAGACCGCGAGTGGGGGAACACTGAAGCTTTCTTT
d_call: .; j_call: TRBJ1-5; cdr3_length: 17; clone_size: many; v_call: TRBV7-6; cdr3_aa: CASSLAAFRAGDQPQHF; cdr3_nt: TGTGCCAGCAGCTTAGCTGCTTTCAGGGCGGGCGATCAGCCCCAGCATTTT
d_call: .; j_call: TRBJ2-2; cdr3_length: 12; clone_size: many; v_call: TRBV7-8; cdr3_aa: CASKGDTGELFF; cdr3_nt: TGTGCCAGCAAGGGGGACACCGGGGAGCTGTTTTTT
d_call: .; j_call: TRBJ2-2; cdr3_length: 13; clone_size: .; v_call: TRBV29-1; cdr3_aa: CSVLQVNTGELFF; cdr3_nt: TGCAGCGTCTTACAGGTTAACACCGGGGAGCTGTTTTTT
d_call: TRBD1; j_call: TRBJ2-1; cdr3_length: 17; clone_size: .; v_call: TRBV10-3; cdr3_aa: CAISEPDRGLRYNEQFF; cdr3_nt: TGTGCCATCAGTGAGCCCGACAGGGGGCTTCGGTACAATGAGCAGTTCTTC
d_call: .; j_call: TRBJ2-7; cdr3_length: 13; clone_size: .; v_call: TRBV7-6; cdr3_aa: CASSLAPLNEQYF; cdr3_nt: TGTGCCAGCAGCTTAGCCCCGTTAAACGAGCAGTACTTC
d_call: .; j_call: TRBJ2-3; cdr3_length: 11; clone_size: .; v_call: TRBV6-5; cdr3_aa: CASRIRDTQYF; cdr3_nt: TGTGCCAGCAGGATTAGAGATACGCAGTATTTT
d_call: .; j_call: TRBJ2-5; cdr3_length: 13; clone_size: .; v_call: TRBV20-1; cdr3_aa: CSARDKGEETQYF; cdr3_nt: TGCAGTGCTAGAGATAAGGGGGAAGAGACCCAGTACTTC